Each of the 2 T cell receptor beta chains below was sequenced from the same sample in a study of beta chain features in type 1 diabetes. All of the isolated RNA was reverse transcribed, so expressed TCRB transcripts were sequenced. The protocol was immunoSEQ multiplex PCR, while the TCRdb copy is restricted to in-frame clones and leaves out a portion. Altogether roughly 400,000 clones are present, roughly 16% being singletons, with the ten largest covering under 0.02%. Sequenced input: naive CD4+ T cells from blood. All receptors come from a woman under 30 in good health.

The V call is TRBV29-1, the J call TRBJ2-1; TRBD2 aligns across 12 bases. Trimming cost V 4 bases and J 8 bases; bases outside gene matches: 9. Germline CDR1 SQVTM, CDR2 ANQGSEA. The CDR3 contains 15 residues. The CDR3 is CSVGPGLAGIDEQFF. Written as DNA, the CDR3 is TGCAGCGTTGGCCCCGGACTAGCGGGAATCGATGAGCAGTTCTTC.

This clone occurred a few times. The chain carries TRBV5-1 and TRBJ2-7; D possibly corresponds to TRBD1 (6 bases). Germline lookup yields CDR1 SGHRS and CDR2 YFSETQ. CDR3 length: 13 residues. Trimming took 2 bases from V and 0 from J, leaving 6 bases between them. The CDR3 loop reads CASSLQGSYEQYF. The CDR3 DNA sequence: TGCGCCAGCAGCTTACAGGGCTCCTACGAGCAGTACTTC.